This record concerns one T cell receptor beta chain sequence. Its antigen is not identified. One junction end does not reproduce the germline sequence, and a read error may be involved. The CD4+ fraction was divided into a CD45RA+ naive subset and a CD45RA-negative memory subset. The record originates from a study of shared clonotypes between healthy human individuals. Germline V gene lookup returns CDR1 SGHRS and CDR2 YFSETQ. CDR3 length: 12 residues. Profiling relied on immunoSEQ multiplex PCR, and the TCRdb table lists in-frame clones only, not all of them. The repertoire holds around 1,100,000 clones, 70% to 85% seen once, with more than 0.85% in the top ten. Whole-study findings and limits: The represented genetic and exposure-history diversity was limited by the small number of donors.

Sequencing input: memory CD4+ T cells from PBMCs. Subset meaning: CD45RA-negative fraction. The origin of this receptor is a man between 18 and 35 years old in good health. Some clones in this sample may be carry-over from other donors' samples. The chain carries TRBV5-1 and TRBJ2-7, with 8 bases fitting TRBD1. The CDR3 DNA sequence: TGCGCCAGCGGGACAGGCTCCAACGAGCAGTACTTC. It is translated as CASGTGSNEQYF.